Following are 23 T cell receptor beta chains from one sample sequenced in a study of shared clonotypes between healthy human individuals. The naive CD8 subset, CD45RO-negative cells positively selected for CCR7, excluded terminally differentiated effector memory CD45RA+ cells. Only in-frame clones appear in the TCRdb table, and some are missing; sequencing was by immunoSEQ multiplex PCR. The repertoire has millions of clones, roughly 95% of them found once; the top ten carry about 1.1%. What was sequenced was naive CD8+ T cells sorted from blood. Source of these receptors: a man aged 18 to 30 in good health.

The CDR3 region is CASSGQEINTEAFF. The CDR3 coding sequence is TGTGCCAGCAGCGGACAGGAGATTAACACTGAAGCTTTCTTT. V and J are TRBV7-9 and TRBJ1-1, with 7 bases lining up with TRBD1. J lost 2 bases, V lost 5 bases, and 5 bases had no gene match. The germline V gene encodes CDR1 SEHNR and CDR2 FQNEAQ (reference sequence). The CDR3 totals 14 residues.

V and J are TRBV4-3 and TRBJ1-2, with D unclear. V was trimmed by 0 bases and J by 1 base, leaving 9 bases between them. CDR3 length: 15 residues. The germline CDR1 and CDR2 sequences are LGHNA and YSLEER. The CDR3 nucleotides are TGCGCCAGCAGCCAAGATGGGGAGGGTAACTATGGCTACACCTTC. Residues: CASSQDGEGNYGYTF.

The chain carries TRBV18 and TRBJ2-3; D unclear. Trimming stripped 5 bases from V and 1 base from J, with 7 bases between. The V gene's germline CDR1 is KGHSH and CDR2 LQKENI. The CDR3 is 13 amino acids. CDR3 nucleotide sequence: TGTGCCAGCTCAATACAGCGCACAGATACGCAGTATTTT. Its protein product is CASSIQRTDTQYF.

The rearrangement uses TRBV4-1 and TRBJ1-1; no definite D call. The ends were cut back, 0 bases at V and 11 bases at J, with 7 bases in the middle. The CDR3 covers 11 residues. Germline CDR1 and CDR2: MGHRA and YSYEKL. CDR3 loop: CASSQDRRAFF. The CDR3, as DNA: TGCGCCAGCAGCCAAGATCGGCGGGCTTTCTTT.

The V gene is TRBV27, the J gene TRBJ2-7; D ambiguous. CDR1 and CDR2 (germline): MNHEY, SMNVEV (reference sequence). The CDR3 extends over 13 amino acids. The V gene lost 4 bases and the J gene lost 2 bases, with 9 bases spanning the gap. The CDR3 loop reads CASSWAATYEQYF. The CDR3 DNA reads as TGTGCCAGCAGTTGGGCCGCAACCTACGAGCAGTACTTC.

The rearrangement joins TRBV11-2 to TRBJ2-3; D gene ambiguous. The V gene lost 1 base and the J gene lost 8 bases, with 7 bases spanning the gap. The CDR3 is 12 amino acids. CDR1 and CDR2 (germline): SGHAT, FQNNGV. This CDR3 reads CASSLGTGTQYF. The DNA of the CDR3 is TGTGCCAGCAGCTTAGGGACGGGTACGCAGTATTTT. Full variable domain (missing parts from reference TRBV11-2 and TRBJ2-3): EAGVAQSPRYKIIEKRQSVAFWCNPISGHATLYWYQQILGQGPKLLIQFQNNGVVDDSQLPKDRFSAERLKGVDSTLKIQPAKLEDSAVYLCASSLGTGTQYFGPGTRLTVL.

A single count supports this clone. CDR3 coding DNA: TGTGCCAGCAGGGGGACAGGGGGCGTCGAAGCTTTCTTT. This encodes CASRGTGGVEAFF. The chain is built from TRBV6-1 and TRBJ1-1; the match to TRBD1 covers 12 bases. V shed 6 bases and J 8 bases; nucleotides not matched to a gene: 4. Germline V gene sequence: CDR1 MNHNS, CDR2 SASEGT. CDR3 size: 13 residues.

The chain employs TRBV7-9 and TRBJ2-1; D uncertain. CDR3 length equals 16 residues. Germline CDR1 is SEHNR and CDR2 is FQNEAQ (reference sequence). Trimming pared 2 bases from V and 8 bases from J, leaving 19 bases between. CDR3 DNA sequence: TGTGCCAGCAGCTTATTCGGTCGATTAGAATTTGATGAGCAGTTCTTC. Amino acids: CASSLFGRLEFDEQFF.

As regards this clone: Other DNA sequences in this specimen translate into the identical CDR3. This sequence joins TRBV27 and TRBJ2-7; D is perhaps TRBD1 (5 bases). The germline gives CDR1 MNHEY, CDR2 SMNVEV (reference sequence). The CDR3 loop spans 13 amino acids. V was trimmed by 5 bases and J by 3 bases, leaving 11 bases between them. CDR3 bases: TGTGCCAGCAGTCTTGGACAATACTACGAGCAGTACTTC. It encodes CASSLGQYYEQYF.

This clone appeared a single time. The rearrangement uses TRBV6-5 and TRBJ2-5; D ambiguous. The CDR3 sequence is 10 residues long. The germline gives CDR1 MNHEY, CDR2 SVGAGI. V was shortened by 6 bases and J by 5 bases, with 4 bases between the two germline ends. For the CDR3, the DNA is TGTGCCAGCAGCGGGGAGACCCAGTACTTC. Residues: CASSGETQYF.

The chain has TRBV4-1 and TRBJ2-7, with unresolved D. The germline CDR1 and CDR2 sequences are MGHRA and YSYEKL. This CDR3 comprises 13 residues. Between the trimmed V and J ends, which lost 1 base and 7 bases, there was a span of 11 bases. This CDR3 is CASSQGSLVEQYF. CDR3 DNA sequence: TGCGCCAGCAGCCAAGGGAGCCTCGTGGAGCAGTACTTC.

This clone was observed a single time. The chain combines TRBV6-1 with TRBJ1-5; no clear D gene. The length of the CDR3 is 14 residues. The V gene lost 6 bases and the J gene lost 0 bases, with 9 bases spanning the gap. Germline V lookup: CDR1 MNHNS, CDR2 SASEGT. The CDR3 loop reads CASRLPYSNQPQHF. For the CDR3, the DNA is TGTGCCAGCAGGTTGCCCTATAGCAATCAGCCCCAGCATTTT.

The chain joins TRBV19 to TRBJ1-5, with no clear D. This CDR3 comprises 15 residues. Germline lookup yields CDR1 LNHDA and CDR2 SQIVND (reference sequence). V shed 5 bases and J shed 1 base, with 12 bases lying between them. CDR3 nucleotide sequence: TGTGCCAGTAGTTTTGGGGAATGGAGCAATCAGCCCCAGCATTTT. Its translation is CASSFGEWSNQPQHF.

V usage is TRBV7-2 and J usage is TRBJ2-3, with no clear D. This CDR3 is 13 amino acids long. The V gene's germline CDR1 is SGHTA and CDR2 FQGNSA. Deletions cut 4 bases from V and 4 bases from J, with 9 bases between. The CDR3 nucleotides read TGTGCCAGCAGCTGGCTCTCCCCAGATACGCAGTATTTT. It is translated as CASSWLSPDTQYF.

Regarding this clone: Other DNA sequences in the same sample also yield this CDR3. The rearrangement uses TRBV6-5 and TRBJ2-7, with D maybe TRBD2 (6 bases). Trimming left V 2 bases short and J 1 base short, with 6 bases between. Germline lookup yields CDR1 MNHEY and CDR2 SVGAGI. The CDR3 covers 13 residues. In nucleotides, the CDR3 is TGTGCCAGCAGTTACCGGGGGTCCTACGAGCAGTACTTC. Residues: CASSYRGSYEQYF.

V gene TRBV4-1 combines with J gene TRBJ1-6; D gene unclear. From germline, CDR1 is MGHRA and CDR2 YSYEKL. V was shortened by 4 bases and J by 10 bases, with 23 bases between the two germline ends. The CDR3 covers 17 residues. The CDR3: CASSPDPSGSIWSPLHF. For the CDR3, the DNA is TGCGCCAGCAGCCCAGACCCTAGTGGGTCGATATGGTCACCCCTCCACTTT.

V is TRBV6-5 and J is TRBJ2-7, with 12 bases matching TRBD2. CDR3 length: 14 amino acids. The V segment lost 5 bases and the J segment 2 bases; nucleotides outside the gene matches: 1. Germline lookup yields CDR1 MNHEY and CDR2 SVGAGI. CDR3 in amino acids: CASSRTSGTYEQYF. CDR3 coding DNA: TGTGCCAGCAGTCGGACTAGCGGGACCTACGAGCAGTACTTC.

The chain joins TRBV2 to TRBJ1-1; 7 bases match TRBD1. V lost 1 base, J lost 4 bases, and 3 bases stayed unmatched. This CDR3 spans 14 amino acids. Germline V lookup: CDR1 SNHLY, CDR2 FYNNEI. In nucleotides, the CDR3 is TGTGCCAGCAGTGAAGAGGGGGCCAGCACTGAAGCTTTCTTT. This gives the protein CASSEEGASTEAFF.

This rearrangement joins TRBV28 to TRBJ2-7; possibly TRBD2 for D (6 bases). V was pared by 5 bases and J by 7 bases, with 21 bases between. CDR1 MDHEN and CDR2 SYDVKM come from the germline V gene. CDR3 length: 15 amino acids. The CDR3 DNA sequence: TGTGCCAGCAGTCCCCATCTAGGGGCTGGGGGGGAGCAGTACTTC. Its protein product is CASSPHLGAGGEQYF.

The genes are TRBV7-8 and TRBJ2-1; tentatively, D is TRBD1 or TRBD2 (5 bases each). V was clipped by 3 bases and J by 3 bases, with 12 bases between them. The CDR3 has 15 residues. From germline, CDR1 is SGHVS and CDR2 FQNEAQ. The CDR3 DNA reads TGTGCCAGCAGCTTGGTGGGACCCATCTACAATGAGCAGTTCTTC. It yields the protein CASSLVGPIYNEQFF.

The rearrangement uses TRBV7-9 and TRBJ2-2, with D possibly being TRBD2 (6 bases). CDR1 SEHNR and CDR2 FQNEAQ come from the germline V gene (reference sequence). The length of the CDR3 is 10 residues. Trimming took off 11 bases at V and 9 bases at J, with 10 bases between the two ends. CDR3 protein: CAGGTWELFF. CDR3 DNA: TGTGCCGGAGGGACTTGGGAGCTGTTTTTT.

The chain joins TRBV6-1 to TRBJ1-3; 8 positions match TRBD1. V trimming: 3 bases; J trimming: 2 bases; junction bases outside the gene matches: 3. CDR3 length equals 15 residues. The V gene's germline CDR1 is MNHNS and CDR2 SASEGT. The CDR3 spells CASSEETGAGNTIYF. In DNA form, the CDR3 reads TGTGCCAGCAGTGAGGAGACAGGGGCTGGAAACACCATATATTTT.

The chain links TRBV6-5 to TRBJ1-1; D is perhaps TRBD1 (5 bases). The CDR3 length is 13 residues. V lost 0 bases to trimming and J lost 6 bases, with 8 bases between them. Germline lookup yields CDR1 MNHEY and CDR2 SVGAGI. Written as DNA, the CDR3 is TGTGCCAGCAGTTACTCCGGGACCTCTGAAGCTTTCTTT. Translated: CASSYSGTSEAFF.